This TCR beta chain comes out of a study of T cell repertoires in cytomegalovirus infection (dated by TCRdb to the late 2010s). Broadly, across the study: Peptide stimulations targeted recently identified HLA-C-restricted CMV epitopes, whose presentation resists viral immunomodulation, together with well-studied HLA-B-restricted epitopes. Donor HLA type was relevant to the analysis, because carriage of CMV infection together with the matching HLA type was indicated by public TCR beta signatures.

Sequencing instrument: Illumina HiSeq 1500. TCRdb passed the public sequencing reads through fastp at Q25 and MiXCR, retaining productive beta sequences. Each entry is one CDR3 protein sequence, shown with its most common DNA and genes. This sample lists 90,000 to 120,000 distinct CDR3 sequences; roughly 41% were detected once. The ten largest clonotypes hold roughly 70% of the sample. This clonotype was seen ten or more times. It has no known antigen specificity. Qualities for individual bases were not recorded, and no much larger clone is one base off. According to the study, the label for this sample's treatment or condition signals: in vitro stimulation with specific CMV peptide epitopes to enrich CMV-specific T cells. General conclusions and limits of the study: The ex vivo response was dominated by HLA-C-restricted CMV-specific TCR beta clonotypes, and the single most frequent clonotype in two of eight donors was supplied by these HLA-C-restricted clonotypes. In both this cohort and an independent cohort of some 350 donors, the cumulative frequency of public TCR beta family members distinguished carriers of CMV infection plus the relevant HLA type.

This receptor was identified in a human donor in good health (CMV status not recorded). Some clones in this sample may be carry-over from other donors' samples. The sequences come from CD8+ T cells from cultured PBMCs, collected from culture after CMV antigen stimulation.

The CDR3 protein sequence reads: CASSLSNEKLFF. Read as DNA, the sequence is TGTGCCAGCAGCCTATCAAATGAAAAACTGTTTTTT. The chain joins TRBV28 to TRBJ1-4; there is no confident call for the D gene. The CDR3, from cysteine to phenylalanine, totals 12 residues. CDR3 DNA only is kept here, 36 bases in frame from base 1. The germline V gene supplies CDR1 MDHEN and CDR2 SYDVKM. V lost 6 bases and J lost 5 bases; the stretch between them is 7 bases long.